This TCR beta chain was identified during a study of PD-1 blockade in classical Hodgkin lymphoma. Findings and caveats of the study: Differences between repertoires have undefined causes, possibly disease activity or prior therapy. The authors excluded patients who started nivolumab under 1 year after ASCT. Similar baseline diversity was found in complete responders and newly diagnosed patients.

After autologous stem cell transplantation all patients relapsed, and prior brentuximab vedotin exposure differed between cohorts. Note on this clone: The target antigen is unknown.

The CDR3 contains 13 residues. V was pared by 3 bases and J by 1 base, with 6 bases between. Germline V gene sequence: CDR1 SEHNR, CDR2 FQNEAQ (reference sequence). The method was immunoSEQ multiplex PCR; TCRdb's version includes in-frame clones alone and lacks a portion of them. This table holds some 31,000 clones, approximately 74% found once. This material consisted of peripheral blood mononuclear cells (PBMCs), taken before the second cycle of nivolumab. The chain uses TRBV7-9 and TRBJ1-1, with D unclear. This receptor was taken from a human donor with classical Hodgkin lymphoma. The CDR3 DNA reads as TGTGCCAGCAGCTTTACGGGGAACACTGAAGCTTTCTTT. Residues: CASSFTGNTEAFF.